This TCR beta chain is drawn from a study of cytomegalovirus exposure and HLA in healthy donors. The CDR3 runs to 14 residues. Losses at the gene ends were 6 bases for V and 2 bases for J; bases not matched to a gene: 7. CDR1 KGHSH and CDR2 LQKENI come from the germline V gene. Primers included in the PCR were 60 Vbeta and 13 Jbeta primers. Assay used: immunoSEQ multiplex PCR; TCRdb lists only in-frame clones, some missing. The data contain 80,000 to 100,000 clones, over 75% of them singletons. Sample: PBMCs. The rearrangement joins TRBV18 to TRBJ2-7, with 7 bases lining up with TRBD1. The source is a man aged 35-49 years in good health and CMV-seronegative. CDR3 DNA: TGTGCCAGCTCTCACGGACAGGACACCTACGAGCAGTACTTC. This translates into CASSHGQDTYEQYF. Full variable domain (missing parts from reference TRBV18 and TRBJ2-7): NAGVMQNPRHLVRRRGQEARLRCSPMKGHSHVYWYRQLPEEGLKFMVYLQKENIIDESGMPKERFSAEFPKEGPSILRIQQVVRGDSAAYFCASSHGQDTYEQYFGPGTRLTVT.